The clone carrying this TCR beta chain was detected once. Its antigen is still unknown. These data are taken from a study of cytomegalovirus exposure and HLA in healthy donors. Germline V CDR1 and CDR2: SGHTA, FQGNSA. Trimming removed 10 bases at V and 6 bases at J, with 12 bases between. The CDR3 extends over 11 amino acids. Study-wide results and caveats: When a later analysis was performed, an Asian-associated ancestry cluster reportedly had fewer N-insertions than the roughly 700-donor mean. When the data were analyzed later, several of the most significant clusters appeared to be linked to common viral pathogens.

Primers included in the PCR were 60 Vbeta and 13 Jbeta primers. Clones were read by immunoSEQ multiplex PCR, and TCRdb kept only the in-frame ones, dropping some. Here the sample spans 130,000 to 150,000 clones, almost 80% being singletons. This TCR derives from a man younger than 35 in good health and CMV-seronegative. Material for sequencing was PBMCs. The rearrangement joins TRBV7-2 to TRBJ1-1; D is ambiguous. In DNA, the CDR3 is TGTGCCAATTCTCCGGGTCCTGAAGCTTTCTTT. It encodes CANSPGPEAFF.